Listed below are T cell receptor beta chains from one sample, sequenced in a study of blood T cell repertoires in COVID-19. Sequencing was performed with immunoSEQ multiplex PCR; in TCRdb, only in-frame clones are kept and a portion is missing. The table shows around 200,000 clones, with 84% occurring only once. The sample was peripheral blood. These receptors were taken from a human donor in a cohort sampled during active COVID-19. CDR3s include the opening cysteine and the closing phenylalanine or tryptophan. A D gene is named only where the DNA matches it firmly. Part of the rows lack a size; the others show once, few, many or a class for expanded clones.

j_gene | d_gene | abundance | v_gene | CDR3nt | CDR3aa
TRBJ2-3 | . | . | TRBV5-1 | TGCGCCAGCAGCTTAGGTAGCATGGATACGCAGTATTTT | CASSLGSMDTQYF
TRBJ2-7 | TRBD1 | . | TRBV5-1 | TGCGCCAGCAGCCAGATCTCCGGGACAGGGCACTACGAGCAGTACTTC | CASSQISGTGHYEQYF
TRBJ1-2 | . | . | TRBV29-1 | TGCAGCGTTGGCGCGACAGGCGATAACTATGGCTACACCTTC | CSVGATGDNYGYTF
TRBJ2-5 | . | . | TRBV29-1 | TGCAGCGTTTCAAAAGAGACCCAGTACTTC | CSVSKETQYF
TRBJ2-3 | TRBD1 | . | TRBV7-3 | TGTGCCAGCAGCTTTACAGGGGGCACAGATACGCAGTATTTT | CASSFTGGTDTQYF
TRBJ1-1 | TRBD1 | . | TRBV19 | TGTGCCAGTAGTATAGTCGGGACAGGGGGCAATAGGGGCACTGAAGCTTTCTTT | CASSIVGTGGNRGTEAFF
TRBJ1-1 | TRBD1 | . | TRBV10-2 | TGCGCCAGCAGTGAGGGGGGGGGACAGGACGTTGGCACTGAAGCTTTCTTT | CASSEGGGQDVGTEAFF
TRBJ1-2 | . | . | TRBV7-9 | TGTGCCAGCAGCTTCGGGGTGGGCTACACCTTC | CASSFGVGYTF
TRBJ1-4 | . | . | TRBV6-5 | TGTGCCAGCAGGCACCGACAGGCAACTAATGAAAAACTGTTTTTT | CASRHRQATNEKLFF
TRBJ2-7 | TRBD1 | . | TRBV10-2 | TGCGCCAGCAGTGGTCAGGGGGCTAACTCCTACGAGCAGTACTTC | CASSGQGANSYEQYF
TRBJ2-7 | TRBD2 | . | TRBV7-2 | TGTGCCAGCAGCTTAGCGCTAGCGGGGGGGCAAGTACCCTACGAGCAGTACTTC | CASSLALAGGQVPYEQYF
TRBJ1-4 | TRBD1 | once | TRBV7-9 | TGTGCCAGCAGCTCAGGGACAGGGTCTGAAAAACTGTTTTTT | CASSSGTGSEKLFF
TRBJ1-2 | . | few | TRBV29-1 | TGCAGCATCGGGAGGGGCCATGGCTACACCTTC | CSIGRGHGYTF
TRBJ1-1 | . | few | TRBV5-6 | TGTGCCAGCAGCTTGAACATAAACACTGAAGCTTTCTTT | CASSLNINTEAFF
TRBJ2-7 | . | . | TRBV13 | TGTGCCAGCAGCTCCCGGGAGAGCGAGCAGTACTTC | CASSSRESEQYF
TRBJ1-1 | . | . | TRBV12-3/TRBV12-4 | TGTGCCAGCAGTTTTGCCGGGAACACTGAAGCTTTCTTT | CASSFAGNTEAFF
TRBJ1-2 | TRBD1 | . | TRBV5-4 | TGTGCCAGCAGGCGAGACAGGGGGAAAAACTATGGCTACACCTTC | CASRRDRGKNYGYTF
TRBJ2-1 | . | . | TRBV7-3 | TGTGCCAGCAGTCCCAGCAGTGGGGGGTACAATGAGCAGTTCTTC | CASSPSSGGYNEQFF
TRBJ2-7 | . | once | TRBV6-5 | TGTGCCAGCAGCTACTCGGACAGTAACCACTACGAGCAGTACTTC | CASSYSDSNHYEQYF
TRBJ1-1 | . | once | TRBV18 | TGTGCCAGCTCACCCGAAGGGGGCACTGAAGCTTTCTTT | CASSPEGGTEAFF
TRBJ1-6 | . | . | TRBV19 | TGTGCCAGCAGCCGGGGAAACTATAATTCACCCCTCCACTTT | CASSRGNYNSPLHF
TRBJ2-5 | . | once | TRBV7-6 | TGTGCCAGCAGGGGGGGGCGAGAGACCCAGTACTTC | CASRGGRETQYF
TRBJ2-7 | . | . | TRBV6-1 | TGTGCCAGCAGTGAACTGTGGCGGGTCTCCGAGCAGTACTTC | CASSELWRVSEQYF
TRBJ2-7 | . | . | TRBV3-1/TRBV3-2 | TGTGCCAGCAGCCAAGCCGGGACTCCTACAACCTACGAGCAGTACTTC | CASSQAGTPTTYEQYF
TRBJ2-5 | . | . | TRBV20-1 | TGCAGTGCTAGTCCCGCGGGAGAGACCCAGTACTTC | CSASPAGETQYF
TRBJ2-4 | . | . | TRBV27 | TGTGCCAGCAGTCCCCCATTAGCCAAAAACATTCAGTACTTC | CASSPPLAKNIQYF
TRBJ2-1 | . | once | TRBV5-6 | TGTGCCAGCAGGGAACAGGTAGCCTCCTACAATGAGCAGTTCTTC | CASREQVASYNEQFF
TRBJ2-1 | TRBD2 | once | TRBV6-5 | TGTGCCAGCAGTTCTCAGCGGGGGGTCTCCTACAATGAGCAGTTCTTC | CASSSQRGVSYNEQFF
TRBJ1-2 | . | . | TRBV19 | TGTGCCAGTAGTATCGGGTCAGCCTACACCTTC | CASSIGSAYTF
TRBJ2-3 | TRBD1 | . | TRBV10-3 | TGTGCCATCAGGGACAGGGTGGGGGCAGATACGCAGTATTTT | CAIRDRVGADTQYF
TRBJ2-7 | . | . | TRBV6-2/TRBV6-3 | TGTGCCAGCAGCCGCTCCGCTAGGGGCGAGCAGTACTTC | CASSRSARGEQYF
TRBJ1-4 | . | . | TRBV7-9 | TGTGCCAGCAGTTATACAGGGTTCGCTAATGAAAAACTGTTTTTT | CASSYTGFANEKLFF
TRBJ2-2 | TRBD1 | . | TRBV7-9 | TGTGCCAGCACCACTTTGGACAGGGTGAACACCGGGGAGCTGTTTTTT | CASTTLDRVNTGELFF
TRBJ2-7 | TRBD1 | . | TRBV6-6 | TGTGCCAGCAGTTACCCCGGGACAGGGATGAAGTACGAGCAGTACTTC | CASSYPGTGMKYEQYF
TRBJ1-1 | . | . | TRBV7-8 | TGTGCCAGCAGCTCCACGGGACATACCTATGAAGCTTTCTTT | CASSSTGHTYEAFF
TRBJ1-6 | . | . | TRBV10-3 | TGTGCCATCAGTGATGACAGACTTATATCACCCCTCCACTTT | CAISDDRLISPLHF
TRBJ1-5 | . | few | TRBV4-1 | TGCGCCAGCAGCCAAGGGATGGGGTGGAGGAGCAATCAGCCCCAGCATTTT | CASSQGMGWRSNQPQHF
TRBJ2-3 | . | . | TRBV3-1/TRBV3-2 | TGTGCCAGCAGCCAAGAGCCCTTAGGCACAGATACGCAGTATTTT | CASSQEPLGTDTQYF
TRBJ2-2 | . | . | TRBV11-2 | TGTGCCAGCAGCTTAGATGGTACCTGGGAGCAGAGTAAGAACACCGGGGAGCTGTTTTTT | CASSLDGTWEQSKNTGELFF
TRBJ2-7 | TRBD2 | . | TRBV4-1 | TGCGCCAGCAGCCCCGGGACTAGCTGGTCCTACGAGCAGTACTTC | CASSPGTSWSYEQYF
TRBJ2-7 | TRBD1 | . | TRBV18 | TGTGCCAGCTCATCAACCGGGACAGCCTACGAGCAGTACTTC | CASSSTGTAYEQYF